This T cell receptor beta chain is drawn from a study of cytomegalovirus exposure and HLA in healthy donors. Study information: Findings of an earlier analysis included roughly 110 million unique TCR beta sequences from some 190 million T cells. Study conclusions and caveats: TCR beta chain V- and J-gene trimming was linked, in a later analysis, to a missense variant in DCLRE1C.

Notes on this clone: The antigen is unknown.

The CDR3 has 13 amino acids. Germline CDR1 reads MNHEY; CDR2 reads SMNVEV (reference sequence). With 3 bases removed from V and 8 bases from J, the gap between germline ends came to 12 bases. Healthy individuals who donated bone marrow served as the donors. Sampled while nominally healthy, donors likely had unrecorded immune exposures. The PCR contained 60 Vbeta and 13 Jbeta primers. The assay was immunoSEQ multiplex PCR, and TCRdb's table has in-frame clones only and misses some. This table has fewer than 120,000 clones, around 88% appearing once. The clonotype was recovered from a man aged 40-50 years in good health and CMV-seronegative. The specimen was PBMCs. The rearrangement uses TRBV27 and TRBJ2-3; D call uncertain. The CDR3 DNA follows: TGTGCCAGCAGTTTTCAATTCGCCGGTACGCAGTATTTT. Translating it yields CASSFQFAGTQYF.